This T cell receptor (beta chain) stems from a study of blood T cell repertoires in COVID-19. The wider study: The study drew acute and convalescent COVID-19 samples from the United States, Italy and Spain. The cDNA or gDNA used as material had been derived from T cells, B-cell-depleted T cells, or PBMCs.

Per the study methods: Amplifying reference gene primers gave estimates of nucleated cell counts. The assay was immunoSEQ multiplex PCR, and TCRdb's table has in-frame clones only and misses some. The DNA was the basis for D and trimming; V, J and clone size are from that table. Among 55,000 to 75,000 clones listed, around 87% were seen once. The germline V gene has CDR1 LGHDT and CDR2 YNNKEL (reference sequence). V lost 2 bases to trimming and J lost 4 bases, with 9 bases between them. The CDR3 contains 13 residues. This clone was counted a single time. The chain uses TRBV3-1 (or the pseudogene TRBV3-2) and TRBJ2-7; D may be TRBD2 (5 bases). The receptor's source is a human donor with active COVID-19. The donor label of this sample is uncertain. What was sequenced was peripheral blood. The CDR3 sequence is CASSQSREYEQYF. The CDR3 DNA follows: TGTGCCAGCAGCCAATCACGGGAATACGAGCAGTACTTC.